The clone carrying this T cell receptor (beta chain) was seen only a few times. Its matching antigen is unknown. 5'RACE with constant-segment primers yielded barcoded, UMI-tagged TCR alpha and TCR beta cDNA libraries. TCRdb independently ran MiXCR on the 5' RACE reads; one entry per CDR3 protein. The sample lists about 290,000 distinct CDR3 sequences; approximately 15% were seen once. This sample stems from a study of T-cell memory formation after mild COVID-19. Study-level background: Across donors, TCR clusters were largely donor specific.

Whole-study findings and limits: Clones shrinking from day 15 to 85 showed even CD4/CD8 mixes; later expanders tilted CD4+. Most CD4+ clones that shrank were in CM and EM, while CD8+ ones turned up in EMRA.

Losses at the gene ends were 4 bases for V and 2 bases for J; bases not matched to a gene: 8. The V gene's germline CDR1 is MGHRA and CDR2 YSYEKL. This CDR3 contains 16 residues. The specimen sequenced was PBMCs or a T cell subset sorted from them (not recorded which). This TCR derives from a man aged 18 to 30 who had mild COVID-19 (a few samples of this study predate the infection). Cell type and time point are not known. The V and J genes are TRBV4-1 and TRBJ2-5; 9 bases are a match to TRBD2. This CDR3 is CASSPRVSGGQETQYF. In nucleotides, the CDR3 is TGCGCCAGCAGCCCGAGGGTTAGCGGGGGTCAAGAGACCCAGTACTTC.